The clone carrying this T cell receptor beta chain has more than one count but fewer than ten. The data stem from a study of long-term antiretroviral therapy in people with HIV. Germline loops: CDR1 SNHLY, CDR2 FYNNEI. V gave up 3 bases and J gave up 0 bases, with 0 bases separating them. The CDR3 covers 13 residues. Sequencing used immunoSEQ v3.0 at survey level. The table came from immunoSEQ multiplex PCR; TCRdb's copy has only in-frame clones and leaves some out. Altogether more than 20,000 clones are present, about 88% being singletons, with the ten largest covering under 5.5%. This TCR came from a man aged 35 to 55 with HIV. The rearrangement uses TRBV2 and TRBJ1-6; D remains unclear. The sequencing used unsorted PBMCs, collected approximately 2.6 years after starting antiretroviral therapy. CDR3 nucleotide sequence: TGTGCCAGCAGTGACTCCTATAATTCACCCCTCCACTTT. Protein sequence: CASSDSYNSPLHF.